These 5 T cell receptor beta chains originate from one sample sequenced in a study of regulatory T cells in long-lasting Graves disease. The sample's time point: newly diagnosed GD, antithyroid drugs for less than 3 months. Isolated PBMC RNA provided the starting material for the TCR library. Through Arm-PCR of CDR3 regions and iRepertoire HTBI primers, TCR beta libraries were built. TCRdb processed the multiplex PCR reads anew with MiXCR; each CDR3 protein has one entry. There are approximately 560,000 distinct CDR3 sequences in the sample; around 15% occur only once, and about 11% lies in the top ten. These data are also associated with another study on T cells in Graves' hyperthyroidism and ophthalmopathy.

The sequencing here drew on peripheral blood mononuclear cells (PBMCs), taken at new diagnosis, from a patient treated with antithyroid drugs. The receptors were sampled from a man aged 18-30 years with Graves disease.

This clonotype was seen many times. The chain uses TRBV7-2 and TRBJ2-1; a possible D gene is TRBD1 (6 bases). This CDR3 is 12 amino acids long. Germline V CDR1 and CDR2: SGHTA, FQGNSA. V lost 6 bases to trimming and J lost 9 bases, with 12 bases between them. CDR3: CASRPGVSEQFF. CDR3 nucleotides: TGTGCCAGCAGACCAGGGGTTAGTGAGCAGTTCTTC.

As to this clonotype: The junction and the germline gene differ at one end; a read error may be behind it. The chain couples TRBV6-1 to TRBJ1-2; D gene ambiguous. In germline, CDR1 is MNHNS, CDR2 SASEGT. The CDR3 spans 12 residues. CDR3 sequence (DNA): TGTGCCAGCAGTAAAGCTCAATCCGGGTACACCTTC. Its translation: CASSKAQSGYTF.

This clonotype was seen many times. The rearrangement links TRBV3-1 to TRBJ2-7; no firm D call. This CDR3 has 15 residues. Germline loops: CDR1 LGHDT, CDR2 YNNKEL (reference sequence). With 0 bases removed from V and 0 bases from J, the gap between germline ends came to 9 bases. CDR3 nucleotide sequence: TGTGCCAGCAGCCAAGAAGTAAGCTACTCCTACGAGCAGTACTTC. Encoded protein: CASSQEVSYSYEQYF.

The CDR3 coding sequence is TGCAGTGCCTGCGGACAGGGGGCTTACAATGAGCAGTTCTTC. Translated: CSACGQGAYNEQFF. The chain carries TRBV20-1 and TRBJ2-1; 11 bases fit TRBD1. V trimming: 6 bases; J trimming: 4 bases; junction bases outside the gene matches: 5. The germline CDR1 and CDR2 sequences are DFQATT and SNEGSKA (reference sequence). The CDR3 length is 14 residues.

In this sample, this clonotype turned up many times. The V and J genes are TRBV7-9 and TRBJ2-7, with 7 bases that match TRBD1. Germline CDR1 SEHNR, CDR2 FQNEAQ (reference sequence). V lost 6 bases to trimming and J lost 2 bases; unmatched junction nucleotides: 7. CDR3 length: 14 amino acids. Written as DNA, the CDR3 is TGTGCCAGCAGTCCATGGGACAGAGCCTACGAGCAGTACTTC. Protein sequence: CASSPWDRAYEQYF.